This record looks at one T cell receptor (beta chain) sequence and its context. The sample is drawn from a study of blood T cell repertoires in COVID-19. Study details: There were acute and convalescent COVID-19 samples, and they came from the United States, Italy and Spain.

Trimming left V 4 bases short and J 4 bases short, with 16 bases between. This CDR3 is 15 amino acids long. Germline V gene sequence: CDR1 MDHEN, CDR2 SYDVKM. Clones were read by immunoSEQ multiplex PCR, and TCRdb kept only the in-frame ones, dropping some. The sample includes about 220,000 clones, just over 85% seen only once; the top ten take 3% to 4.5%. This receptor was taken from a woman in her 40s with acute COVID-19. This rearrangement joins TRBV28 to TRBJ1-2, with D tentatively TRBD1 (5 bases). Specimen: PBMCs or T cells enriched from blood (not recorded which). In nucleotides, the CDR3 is TGTGCCAGCAGTTCTAAGCCTATAGGGGTCTATGGCTACACCTTC. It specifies CASSSKPIGVYGYTF.